A single T cell receptor (beta chain) is shown here with its context. Its specificity is unknown. Using immunoSEQ multiplex PCR, the repertoire was profiled, and TCRdb retains in-frame clones only, with some absent. This table holds roughly 60,000 clones, less than 85% found once. The data derive from a study of a mutant IDH1 vaccine in newly diagnosed glioma. Turning to the study itself: Earlier treatment was radiotherapy, temozolomide, or both, with most getting both.

Study-wide results and caveats: Overall, 80% to 95% of patients had vaccine-induced immune responses.

The CDR3 contains 15 residues. The germline CDR1 and CDR2 sequences are MNHNY and SVGAGI (reference sequence). Trimming pared 2 bases from V and 0 bases from J, leaving 10 bases between. Time point of the sample: week 11, during vaccination. With topical imiquimod, each dose of the vaccine consisted of 300 ug of mutant IDH1 20-mer peptide. This chain uses TRBV6-6 with TRBJ2-5; D is undetermined. This sample comprised PBMCs, obtained from a glioma patient whose treatment included an IDH1 peptide vaccine. This receptor was taken from a young man with glioma. Written as DNA, the CDR3 is TGTGCCAGCAGTTACGGACGGACGGACCAAGAGACCCAGTACTTC. This encodes CASSYGRTDQETQYF.